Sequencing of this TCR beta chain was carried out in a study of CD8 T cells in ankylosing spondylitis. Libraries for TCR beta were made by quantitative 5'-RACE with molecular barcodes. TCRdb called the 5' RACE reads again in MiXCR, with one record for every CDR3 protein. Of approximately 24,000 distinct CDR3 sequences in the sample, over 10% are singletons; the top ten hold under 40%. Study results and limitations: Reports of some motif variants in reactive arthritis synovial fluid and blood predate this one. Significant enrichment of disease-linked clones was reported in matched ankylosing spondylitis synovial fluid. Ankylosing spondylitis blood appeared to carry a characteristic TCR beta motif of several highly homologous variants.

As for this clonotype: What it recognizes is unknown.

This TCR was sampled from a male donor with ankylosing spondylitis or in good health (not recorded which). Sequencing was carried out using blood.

The CDR3 loop is CSVEASSTEAFF. The CDR3 DNA is TGCAGCGTTGAGGCCTCGAGCACTGAAGCTTTCTTT. This rearrangement joins TRBV29-1 to TRBJ1-1; D call uncertain. Trimming left V 3 bases short and J 4 bases short, with 9 bases between. There are 12 residues in the CDR3. Germline CDR1 and CDR2: SQVTM and ANQGSEA.